The entry below describes one TCR beta chain. The antigen is undetermined. Germline and junction disagree at one end, which may indicate a read error. This sample stems from a study of shared clonotypes between healthy human individuals. On the study more broadly: Donors were a couple of women and a few men aged 18 to 49. Each donor contributed plates that comprised three CD4 naive, three CD4 memory, two CD8 naive and one CD8 memory. The study, taken as a whole, reports: Apart from blood, nothing was sampled; tissue repertoires likely differ. The diversity represented, both genetic and in exposure history, was limited by few donors.

Using immunoSEQ multiplex PCR, the repertoire was profiled, and TCRdb retains in-frame clones only, with some absent. The data hold 600,000 or so clones, with 95% to 98% observed a single time. CD8 cells regarded as naive lacked CD45RO, were positively chosen for CCR7, and omitted terminally differentiated effector memory CD45RA+ cells. The CDR3 runs 15 residues. CDR1 is SGHRS and CDR2 is YFSETQ in the germline V gene. This rearrangement joins TRBV5-1 to TRBJ1-3; TRBD1 aligns across 8 bases. The sequence was obtained from a man aged 25-45 years in good health. Sequencing input: naive CD8+ T cells sorted from blood. In DNA form, the CDR3 reads TGCGCCAGCAGCATACAACAGGGGGGAGTAGACCAGGGTCATTTT. It yields the protein CASSIQQGGVDQGHF.